This T cell receptor beta chain was observed in a study of T cells in localized non-small cell lung cancer. Study-level results: Among the top 100 tumor clones, a median about 59 appeared in adjacent lung. Heterogeneity stays possible, as sequencing covered only one tumor region. A denser population of T cells in blood accompanied longer overall survival.

As regards this clone: Its specificity is unknown.

Profiling relied on immunoSEQ multiplex PCR, and the TCRdb table lists in-frame clones only, not all of them. In the table there are 70,000 to 85,000 clones, roughly 80% of which are singletons. The CDR3 is 17 amino acids. Germline lookup yields CDR1 SGHAT and CDR2 FQNNGV. The germline V and J ends were trimmed by 0 bases and 0 bases, with 12 bases remaining between them. The rearrangement joins TRBV11-2 to TRBJ1-3, with D tentatively TRBD1 (5 bases). The sequenced sample was peripheral blood, obtained before any cancer treatment. This clonotype was obtained from a female donor aged 60 or older with stage I lung adenocarcinoma. This CDR3 reads CASSLDRGSTSGNTIYF. CDR3 coding DNA: TGTGCCAGCAGCTTAGATCGGGGCAGCACCTCTGGAAACACCATATATTTT.